This TCR beta chain was recovered during a study of cytomegalovirus exposure and HLA in healthy donors. Whole-study findings and limits: Specificity of a few CMV-associated chains for CMV antigens was verified in vitro. It was assumed in the presence/absence analyses that sequencing depth was roughly uniform across donors. Reports credit the classifier with highly specific, highly sensitive diagnosis of cytomegalovirus status.

The CDR3 sequence is 18 residues long. Losses at the gene ends were 4 bases for V and 0 bases for J; bases not matched to a gene: 10. The germline V gene encodes CDR1 SGHNT and CDR2 YYREEE (reference sequence). The donors (healthy individuals) were bone marrow donors. PCR amplification relied on 60 Vbeta primers (plus 13 Jbeta primers). Using immunoSEQ multiplex PCR, the repertoire was profiled, and TCRdb retains in-frame clones only, with some absent. The table has approximately 150,000 clones, about three quarters seen once; the top ten hold 1.5% to 2%. In regard to this clone: The antigen is unknown.

The sequenced sample was PBMCs. The chain uses TRBV5-4 and TRBJ2-6; the match to TRBD1 covers 7 bases. The TCR sequence derives from a man aged 40-55 years in good health and CMV-seronegative. The CDR3 loop is CASSNTGTASSGANVLTF. CDR3 sequence (DNA): TGTGCCAGCAGCAACACCGGGACAGCCTCCTCTGGGGCCAACGTCCTGACTTTC.